This T cell receptor beta chain appears in the sequencing data of a study of low-dose radiotherapy and immunotherapy resistance in tumors. Study in general: One day prior to radiation and immunotherapy, intravenous cyclophosphamide at 200 mg/m2 was given, repeated every two weeks.

This clonotype was detected ten times or more. The CDR3 has 15 amino acids. Germline loops: CDR1 MNHEY, CDR2 SMNVEV (reference sequence). Losses at the gene ends were 8 bases for V and 5 bases for J; bases not matched to a gene: 14. Time point denoted: after trial treatment. The treatment was: LDRT plus nivolumab, ipilimumab, low-dose cyclophosphamide and aspirin (RACIN trial). Every donor was treated with nivolumab, ipilimumab, aspirin, low-dose cyclophosphamide and also low-dose radiotherapy. Primers targeting TRAV and TRBV primed first-strand cDNA, covering alpha and beta chains. TCR amplification used 20 to 25 PCR cycles, a constant-region primer and a V-primer adapter. TCRdb used MiXCR to reprocess the reads, holding one entry per CDR3 protein. Of about 58,000 distinct CDR3 sequences listed, under 30% were seen once; the top ten hold less than 7.5%.

Material: PBMCs, obtained after low-dose radiotherapy plus immunotherapy. The chain is built from TRBV27 and TRBJ1-1, with 7 bases lining up with TRBD1. The TCR sequence derives from a male donor with prostate cancer. The DNA for the CDR3 is TGTGCCAGCCGACAGGGTGGATTCGGCTGGACTGAAGCTTTCTTT. As protein: CASRQGGFGWTEAFF.